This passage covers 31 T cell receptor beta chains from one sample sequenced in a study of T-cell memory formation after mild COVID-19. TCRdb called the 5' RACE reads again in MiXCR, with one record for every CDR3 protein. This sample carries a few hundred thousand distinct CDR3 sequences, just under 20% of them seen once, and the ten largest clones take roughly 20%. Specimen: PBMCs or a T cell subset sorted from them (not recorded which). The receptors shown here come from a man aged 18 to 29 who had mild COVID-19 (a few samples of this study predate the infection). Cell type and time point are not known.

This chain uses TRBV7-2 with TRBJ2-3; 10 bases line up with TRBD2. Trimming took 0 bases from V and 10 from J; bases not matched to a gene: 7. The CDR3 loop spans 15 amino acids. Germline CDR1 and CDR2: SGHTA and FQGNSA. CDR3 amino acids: CASSLALAGAPPQYF. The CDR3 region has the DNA TGTGCCAGCAGCTTAGCTCTAGCGGGGGCCCCCCCGCAGTATTTT. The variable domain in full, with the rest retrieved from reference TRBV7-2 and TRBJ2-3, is GAGVSQSPSNKVTEKGKDVELRCDPISGHTALYWYRQSLGQGLEFLIYFQGNSAPDKSGLPSDRFSAERTGGSVSTLTIQRTQQEDSAVYLCASSLALAGAPPQYFGPGTRLTVL.

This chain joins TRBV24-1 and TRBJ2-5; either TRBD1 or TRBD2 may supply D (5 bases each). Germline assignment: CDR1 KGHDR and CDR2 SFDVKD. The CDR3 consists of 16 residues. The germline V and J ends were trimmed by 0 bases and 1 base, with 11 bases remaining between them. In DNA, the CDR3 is TGTGCCACCAGTGATTTGCGCCGGGACGGCCAAGAGACCCAGTACTTC. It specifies CATSDLRRDGQETQYF.

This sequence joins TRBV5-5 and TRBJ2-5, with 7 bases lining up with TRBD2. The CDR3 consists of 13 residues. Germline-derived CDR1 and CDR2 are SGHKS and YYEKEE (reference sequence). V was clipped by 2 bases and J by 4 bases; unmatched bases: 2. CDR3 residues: CASSLLASETQYF. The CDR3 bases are TGTGCCAGCAGCTTACTAGCGTCAGAGACCCAGTACTTC.

CDR3 bases: TGTGCCAGCAGTTTTGGTATCAGTGAAGCTTTCTTT. Translated, it gives CASSFGISEAFF. V is TRBV28 and J is TRBJ1-1, with unresolved D. V shed 3 bases and J shed 7 bases, with 9 bases lying between them. The germline V gene has CDR1 MDHEN and CDR2 SYDVKM. The CDR3 sequence is 12 residues long.

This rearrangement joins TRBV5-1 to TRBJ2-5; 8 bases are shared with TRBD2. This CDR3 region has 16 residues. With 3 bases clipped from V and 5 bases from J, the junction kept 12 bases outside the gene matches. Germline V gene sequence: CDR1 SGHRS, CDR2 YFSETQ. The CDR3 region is CASSSGESSGVETQYF. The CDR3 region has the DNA TGCGCCAGCAGCTCTGGAGAGAGTAGCGGGGTGGAGACCCAGTACTTC.

Written as DNA, the CDR3 is TGTGCCAGCAGTTACGGAGGGGATCCTTCTGGCTACACCTTC. This translates into CASSYGGDPSGYTF. This rearrangement joins TRBV6-2 or TRBV6-3 to TRBJ1-2; perhaps TRBD1 as D (5 bases). CDR1 and CDR2 (germline): MNHEY, SVGEGT. V was shortened by 2 bases and J by 7 bases, with 14 bases between the two germline ends. The CDR3 covers 14 residues.

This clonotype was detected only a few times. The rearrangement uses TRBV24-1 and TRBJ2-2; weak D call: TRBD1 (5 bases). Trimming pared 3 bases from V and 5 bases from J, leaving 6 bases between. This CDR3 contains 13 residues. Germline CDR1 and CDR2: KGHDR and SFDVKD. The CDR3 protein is CATSDPGTGELFF. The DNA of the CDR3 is TGTGCCACCAGTGATCCAGGGACCGGGGAGCTGTTTTTT.

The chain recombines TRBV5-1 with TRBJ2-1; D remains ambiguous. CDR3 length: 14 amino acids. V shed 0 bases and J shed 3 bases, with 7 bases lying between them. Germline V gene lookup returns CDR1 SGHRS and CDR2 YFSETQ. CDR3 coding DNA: TGCGCCAGCAGCTTGGTGGTGGACTACAATGAGCAGTTCTTC. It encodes CASSLVVDYNEQFF. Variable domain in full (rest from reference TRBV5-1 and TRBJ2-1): KAGVTQTPRYLIKTRGQQVTLSCSPISGHRSVSWYQQTPGQGLQFLFEYFSETQRNKGNFPGRFSGRQFSNSRSEMNVSTLELGDSALYLCASSLVVDYNEQFFGPGTRLTVL.

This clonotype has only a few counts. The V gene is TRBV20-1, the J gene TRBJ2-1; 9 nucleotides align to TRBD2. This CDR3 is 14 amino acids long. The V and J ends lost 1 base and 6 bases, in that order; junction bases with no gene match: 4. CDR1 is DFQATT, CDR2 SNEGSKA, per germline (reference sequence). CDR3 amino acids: CSARVSGGFNEQFF. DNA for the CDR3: TGCAGTGCTAGAGTTAGCGGGGGATTCAATGAGCAGTTCTTC.

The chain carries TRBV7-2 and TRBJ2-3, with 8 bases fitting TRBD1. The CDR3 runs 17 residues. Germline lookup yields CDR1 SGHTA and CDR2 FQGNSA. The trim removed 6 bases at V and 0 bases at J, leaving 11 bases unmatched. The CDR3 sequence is CASSSPLTGVSTDTQYF. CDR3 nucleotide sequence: TGTGCCAGCAGTTCTCCTCTGACAGGGGTTAGCACAGATACGCAGTATTTT.

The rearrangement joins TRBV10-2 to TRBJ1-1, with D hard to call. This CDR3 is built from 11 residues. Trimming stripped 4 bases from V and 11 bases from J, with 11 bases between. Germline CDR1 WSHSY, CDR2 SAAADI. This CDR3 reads CASSALAGAFF. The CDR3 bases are TGCGCCAGCAGTGCCCTGGCGGGGGCTTTCTTT.

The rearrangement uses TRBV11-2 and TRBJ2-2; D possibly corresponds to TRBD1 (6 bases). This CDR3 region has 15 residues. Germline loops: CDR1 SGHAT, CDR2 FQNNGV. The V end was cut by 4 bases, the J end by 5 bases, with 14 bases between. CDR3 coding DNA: TGTGCCAGCAGCTGGTATGGACAGTCGACCGGGGAGCTGTTTTTT. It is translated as CASSWYGQSTGELFF.

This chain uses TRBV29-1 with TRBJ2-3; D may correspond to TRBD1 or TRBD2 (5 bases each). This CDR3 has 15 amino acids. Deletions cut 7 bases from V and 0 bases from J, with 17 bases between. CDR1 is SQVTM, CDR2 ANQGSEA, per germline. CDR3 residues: CSAEGTDTSTDTQYF. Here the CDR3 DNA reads TGCAGCGCCGAAGGGACGGATACTAGCACAGATACGCAGTATTTT.

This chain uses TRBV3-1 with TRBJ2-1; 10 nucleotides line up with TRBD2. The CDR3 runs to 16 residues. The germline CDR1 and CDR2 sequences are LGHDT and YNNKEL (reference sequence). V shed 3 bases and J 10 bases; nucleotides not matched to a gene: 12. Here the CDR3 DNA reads TGTGCCAGCAGCCATGTCACTAGCGGGGTCATTCCGGAGCAGTTCTTC. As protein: CASSHVTSGVIPEQFF.

The CDR3 loop reads CASSPAGSYEQYF. CDR3 sequence (DNA): TGTGCCAGCTCACCAGCGGGATCCTACGAGCAGTACTTC. The genes are TRBV18 and TRBJ2-7; D might be TRBD2 (6 bases). Germline CDR1 and CDR2: KGHSH and LQKENI. V was shortened by 2 bases and J by 1 base, with 6 bases between the two germline ends. This CDR3 spans 13 amino acids.

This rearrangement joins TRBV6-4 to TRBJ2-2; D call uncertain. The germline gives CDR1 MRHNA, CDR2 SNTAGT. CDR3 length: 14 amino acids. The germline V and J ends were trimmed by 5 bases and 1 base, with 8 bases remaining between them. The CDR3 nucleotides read TGTGCCAGCAGTCGGGCAGGGAACACCGGGGAGCTGTTTTTT. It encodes CASSRAGNTGELFF.

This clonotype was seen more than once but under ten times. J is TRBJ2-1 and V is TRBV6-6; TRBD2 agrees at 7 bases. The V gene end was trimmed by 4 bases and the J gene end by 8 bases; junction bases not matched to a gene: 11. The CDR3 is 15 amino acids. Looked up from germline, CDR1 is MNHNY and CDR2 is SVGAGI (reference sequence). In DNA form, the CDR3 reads TGTGCCAGCAGTTTCTCCGAGTATGCGGGGGATGAGCAGTTCTTC. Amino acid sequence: CASSFSEYAGDEQFF.

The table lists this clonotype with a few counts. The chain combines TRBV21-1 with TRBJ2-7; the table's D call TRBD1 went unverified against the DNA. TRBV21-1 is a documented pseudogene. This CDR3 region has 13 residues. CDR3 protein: CASPTAIPYEQYV. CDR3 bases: TGTGCCAGCCCGACAGCAATTCCTTACGAGCAGTACGTC.

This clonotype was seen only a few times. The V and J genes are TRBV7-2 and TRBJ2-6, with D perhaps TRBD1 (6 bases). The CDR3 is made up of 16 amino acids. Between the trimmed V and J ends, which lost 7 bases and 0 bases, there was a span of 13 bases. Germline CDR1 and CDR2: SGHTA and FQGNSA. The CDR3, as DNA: TGTGCCAGCACCAGGGGACGGATCTCTGGGGCCAACGTCCTGACTTTC. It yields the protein CASTRGRISGANVLTF.

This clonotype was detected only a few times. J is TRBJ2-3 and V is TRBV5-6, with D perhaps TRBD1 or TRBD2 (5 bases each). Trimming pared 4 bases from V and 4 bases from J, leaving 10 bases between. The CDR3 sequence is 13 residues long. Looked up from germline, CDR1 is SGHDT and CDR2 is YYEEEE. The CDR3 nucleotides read TGTGCCAGCAGCCCTCTGGGGGCAGATACGCAGTATTTT. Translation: CASSPLGADTQYF.

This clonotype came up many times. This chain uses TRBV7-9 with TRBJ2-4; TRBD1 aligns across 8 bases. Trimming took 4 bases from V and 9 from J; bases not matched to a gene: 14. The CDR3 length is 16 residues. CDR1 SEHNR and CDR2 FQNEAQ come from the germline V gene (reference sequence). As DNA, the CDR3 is TGTGCCAGCAGCTCGCAGACAGGGGTCGATTTCGGCATTCAGTACTTC. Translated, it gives CASSSQTGVDFGIQYF.

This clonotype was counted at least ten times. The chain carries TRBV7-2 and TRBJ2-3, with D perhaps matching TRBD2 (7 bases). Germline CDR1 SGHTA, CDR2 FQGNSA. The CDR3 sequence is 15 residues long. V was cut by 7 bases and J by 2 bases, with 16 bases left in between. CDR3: CASNPRGGNTDTQYF. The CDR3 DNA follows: TGTGCCAGCAACCCGAGGGGGGGAAACACAGATACGCAGTATTTT.

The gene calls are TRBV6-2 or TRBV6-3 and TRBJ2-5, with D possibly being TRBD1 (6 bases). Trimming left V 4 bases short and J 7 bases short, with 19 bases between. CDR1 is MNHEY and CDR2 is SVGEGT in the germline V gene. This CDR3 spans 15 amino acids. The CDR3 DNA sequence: TGTGCCAGCAGTTGGGGGCTAGGGTCAGAAGGGACCCAGTACTTC. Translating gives CASSWGLGSEGTQYF.

The CDR3 sequence is CASSLDLSGKNIQYF. The CDR3 bases are TGTGCCAGCAGCTTAGATCTTTCAGGGAAAAACATTCAGTACTTC. The chain carries TRBV11-2 and TRBJ2-4, with D tentatively TRBD1 (5 bases). Germline V gene data show CDR1 as SGHAT and CDR2 as FQNNGV. The CDR3 covers 15 residues. Trimming pared 0 bases from V and 4 bases from J, leaving 10 bases between.

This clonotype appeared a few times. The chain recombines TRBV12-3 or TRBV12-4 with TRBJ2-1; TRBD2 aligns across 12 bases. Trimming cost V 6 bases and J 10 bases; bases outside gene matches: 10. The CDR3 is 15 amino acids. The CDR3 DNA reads TGTGCCAGCAGCCCGCTAGCGGGGGGGTTAGTGGAGCAGTTCTTC. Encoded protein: CASSPLAGGLVEQFF.

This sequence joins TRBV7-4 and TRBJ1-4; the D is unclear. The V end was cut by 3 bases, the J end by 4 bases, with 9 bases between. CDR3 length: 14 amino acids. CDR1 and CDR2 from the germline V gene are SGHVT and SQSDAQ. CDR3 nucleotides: TGTGCCAGCAGCTTGTGTCAGCTTAATGAAAAACTGTTTTTT. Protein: CASSLCQLNEKLFF.

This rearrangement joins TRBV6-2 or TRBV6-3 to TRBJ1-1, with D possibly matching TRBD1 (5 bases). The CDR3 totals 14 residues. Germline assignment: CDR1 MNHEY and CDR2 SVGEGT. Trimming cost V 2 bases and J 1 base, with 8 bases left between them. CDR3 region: CASSYKTANTEAFF. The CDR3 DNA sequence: TGTGCCAGCAGTTACAAGACAGCGAACACTGAAGCTTTCTTT.

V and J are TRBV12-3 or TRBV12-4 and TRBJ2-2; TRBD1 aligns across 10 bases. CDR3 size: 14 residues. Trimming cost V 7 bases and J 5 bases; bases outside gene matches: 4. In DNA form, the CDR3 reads TGTGCCAGCACCAGGACAGGGGGAACCGGGGAGCTGTTTTTT. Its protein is CASTRTGGTGELFF.

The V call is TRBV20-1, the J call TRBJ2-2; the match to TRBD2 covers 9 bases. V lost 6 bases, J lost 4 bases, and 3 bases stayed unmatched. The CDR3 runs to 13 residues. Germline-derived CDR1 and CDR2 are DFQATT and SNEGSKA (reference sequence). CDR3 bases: TGCAGTGCCATAGCGGGGGTCACCGGGGAGCTGTTTTTT. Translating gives CSAIAGVTGELFF.

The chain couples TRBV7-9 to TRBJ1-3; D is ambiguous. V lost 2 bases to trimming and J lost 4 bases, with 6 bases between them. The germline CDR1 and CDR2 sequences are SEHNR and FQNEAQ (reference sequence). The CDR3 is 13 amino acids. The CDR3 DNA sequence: TGTGCCAGCAGCTTATGGTCAGGAAACACCATATATTTT. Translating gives CASSLWSGNTIYF.

CDR3 loop: CASSGTGGRQYDYTF. The CDR3 DNA is TGCGCCAGCAGCGGGACAGGGGGCCGGCAGTACGACTACACCTTC. The chain joins TRBV5-1 to TRBJ1-2, with 12 nucleotides matching TRBD1. The CDR3 has 15 residues. V was pared by 4 bases and J by 10 bases, with 11 bases of the junction left unmatched. CDR1 is SGHRS and CDR2 is YFSETQ in the germline V gene.